The 25 T cell receptor beta chains presented below share a single source sample, sequenced in a study of blood T cell repertoires in COVID-19. Repertoires were generated with immunoSEQ multiplex PCR, while TCRdb's copy carries only in-frame clones and drops some. The sample shows tens of thousands of clones, 85% to 95% of them seen only once. Sequenced: peripheral blood. These receptors originate from a human donor with active COVID-19. The donor label of this sample is uncertain.

This clone was recorded only once. The V call is TRBV6-5, the J call TRBJ1-5, with D unresolved. Trimming took off 5 bases at V and 7 bases at J, with 15 bases between the two ends. The germline CDR1 and CDR2 sequences are MNHEY and SVGAGI. The CDR3 is 14 residues long. The CDR3 spells CASSRDLVEQPQHF. The CDR3 nucleotides are TGTGCCAGCAGTCGCGACTTGGTTGAGCAGCCCCAGCATTTT.

The chain has TRBV11-2 and TRBJ2-7, with D perhaps matching TRBD1 (5 bases). The CDR3 is 13 amino acids. The ends were cut back, 5 bases at V and 5 bases at J, with 13 bases in the middle. Germline V gene data show CDR1 as SGHAT and CDR2 as FQNNGV. The CDR3 DNA follows: TGTGCCAGCAGCGCAGGACAAAATAACGAGCAGTACTTC. It encodes CASSAGQNNEQYF.

The chain links TRBV5-1 to TRBJ2-1, with 9 nucleotides matching TRBD2. CDR3 length: 16 amino acids. Looked up from germline, CDR1 is SGHRS and CDR2 is YFSETQ. The trim removed 1 base at V and 6 bases at J, leaving 8 bases unmatched. The CDR3 loop is CASSLIAGVFGNEQFF. The CDR3 DNA follows: TGCGCCAGCAGCTTGATAGCGGGGGTTTTCGGCAATGAGCAGTTCTTC. Using reference TRBV5-1 and TRBJ2-1 for the parts outside the CDR3, the full variable domain is KAGVTQTPRYLIKTRGQQVTLSCSPISGHRSVSWYQQTPGQGLQFLFEYFSETQRNKGNFPGRFSGRQFSNSRSEMNVSTLELGDSALYLCASSLIAGVFGNEQFFGPGTRLTVL.

J is TRBJ1-1 and V is TRBV19; the D is unclear. The CDR3 contains 15 residues. Looked up from germline, CDR1 is LNHDA and CDR2 is SQIVND (reference sequence). V lost 5 bases and J lost 1, with 14 bases in between. This CDR3 reads CASSGETQGNTEAFF. As DNA, the CDR3 is TGTGCCAGTAGTGGGGAGACCCAAGGGAACACTGAAGCTTTCTTT.

This clone was found a few times. Relative to the germline gene, one junction end is altered; a read error may explain this. The chain joins TRBV4-2 to TRBJ2-1, with a weak D call TRBD2 (6 bases). Germline V CDR1 and CDR2: LGHNA, YNFKEQ. The CDR3 loop spans 17 amino acids. The CDR3 bases are TGTGCCAGCAGCCAAGCGGCGGGGCGGTCCTCCAACAATGAGCAGTTCTTC. Its protein is CASSQAAGRSSNNEQFF.

The chain combines TRBV9 with TRBJ2-1, with TRBD2 matching over 11 bases. Per germline, CDR1 SGDLS and CDR2 YYNGEE. With 4 bases clipped from V and 6 bases from J, the junction kept 9 bases outside the gene matches. The CDR3 runs 16 residues. CDR3 sequence reads: CASSLVSGGVINEQFF. CDR3 DNA: TGTGCCAGCAGCCTCGTTAGCGGGGGGGTTATCAATGAGCAGTTCTTC.

CDR3 sequence reads: CASSQKSDSPLHF. CDR3 bases: TGCGCCAGCAGCCAAAAGAGCGATTCACCCCTCCACTTT. The V and J genes are TRBV4-3 and TRBJ1-6; D unresolved. Germline values: CDR1 LGHNA, CDR2 YSLEER. V shed 2 bases and J shed 8 bases, with 7 bases lying between them. The length of the CDR3 is 13 residues.

The rearrangement links TRBV4-1 to TRBJ1-2, with 8 bases that match TRBD1. The germline CDR1 and CDR2 sequences are MGHRA and YSYEKL. V lost 4 bases to trimming and J lost 3 bases; unmatched junction nucleotides: 10. The CDR3 covers 16 residues. The CDR3 coding sequence is TGCGCCAGCAGCCTTGCAGACAGGGGAACTTACTATGGCTACACCTTC. Amino acid sequence: CASSLADRGTYYGYTF.

The V and J genes are TRBV28 and TRBJ1-2; 7 bases align to TRBD1. The CDR3 runs 15 residues. Losses at the gene ends were 4 bases for V and 6 bases for J; bases not matched to a gene: 11. Germline values: CDR1 MDHEN, CDR2 SYDVKM. The CDR3 loop is CASSSGGWGTDGYTF. The CDR3 DNA reads as TGTGCCAGCAGTTCAGGGGGTTGGGGTACTGATGGCTACACCTTC.

The chain carries TRBV5-4 and TRBJ1-1; TRBD1 matches 9 bases. Germline values: CDR1 SGHNT, CDR2 YYREEE (reference sequence). The V and J ends lost 2 bases and 1 base, in that order; junction bases with no gene match: 3. The CDR3 consists of 15 residues. This chain's CDR3 is CASSFGDRANTEAFF. The CDR3 nucleotides are TGTGCCAGCAGCTTTGGGGACAGGGCGAACACTGAAGCTTTCTTT.

The chain links TRBV7-3 to TRBJ2-1; 8 nucleotides align to TRBD2. Germline CDR1 and CDR2: SGHTA and FQGTGA. V lost 5 bases and J lost 3; bases outside the gene matches: 24. The CDR3 length is 21 residues. The CDR3 nucleotides read TGTGCCAGCAGCCCTCGGTCGCGGGTCGAGCGGGGGTCCCCGGTCTACAATGAGCAGTTCTTC. It translates to CASSPRSRVERGSPVYNEQFF.

The CDR3 is CASREENIQYF. The CDR3 DNA reads as TGTGCCAGCAGAGAGGAGAACATTCAGTACTTC. The chain combines TRBV28 with TRBJ2-4; D remains ambiguous. Germline V gene data show CDR1 as MDHEN and CDR2 as SYDVKM. This CDR3 is built from 11 residues. Trimming removed 6 bases from V and 7 bases from J, with 7 bases in between.

The CDR3 DNA reads as TGTGCCAGCAGTCCCGAGACAGGGGTGAACACTGAAGCTTTCTTT. Amino acids: CASSPETGVNTEAFF. The gene calls are TRBV28 and TRBJ1-1, with 8 bases fitting TRBD1. V was clipped by 5 bases and J by 0 bases; unmatched bases: 5. The CDR3 sequence is 15 residues long. Germline values: CDR1 MDHEN, CDR2 SYDVKM.

This chain joins TRBV11-2 and TRBJ2-5; D remains ambiguous. The CDR3 sequence is 12 residues long. In germline, CDR1 is SGHAT, CDR2 FQNNGV. Trimming took 5 bases from V and 5 from J, leaving 9 bases between them. CDR3 region: CASSPGMETQYF. The CDR3 DNA is TGTGCCAGCAGCCCGGGTATGGAGACCCAGTACTTC. Full variable domain (remainder filled in from reference TRBV11-2 and TRBJ2-5): EAGVAQSPRYKIIEKRQSVAFWCNPISGHATLYWYQQILGQGPKLLIQFQNNGVVDDSQLPKDRFSAERLKGVDSTLKIQPAKLEDSAVYLCASSPGMETQYFGPGTRLLVL.

The chain employs TRBV4-3 and TRBJ2-7, with D possibly matching TRBD1 (5 bases). Trimming pared 4 bases from V and 3 bases from J, leaving 13 bases between. Per germline, CDR1 LGHNA and CDR2 YSLEER. This CDR3 has 14 residues. CDR3 coding DNA: TGCGCCAGCAGCCCTACATTAGACAGCTACGAGCAGTACTTC. Translating it yields CASSPTLDSYEQYF.

This sequence joins TRBV5-4 and TRBJ2-2, with 9 positions matching TRBD1. The CDR3 totals 16 residues. Germline loops: CDR1 SGHNT, CDR2 YYREEE (reference sequence). The J segment lost 4 bases and the V segment lost 4 bases, leaving 8 bases of the junction unmatched. The DNA of the CDR3 is TGTGCCAGCAGCCGACCGGGACAGGGACCCACCGGGGAGCTGTTTTTT. Its protein is CASSRPGQGPTGELFF. Combining the CDR3 with reference TRBV5-4 and TRBJ2-2 gives the whole variable domain ETGVTQSPTHLIKTRGQQVTLRCSSQSGHNTVSWYQQALGQGPQFIFQYYREEENGRGNFPPRFSGLQFPNYSSELNVNALELDDSALYLCASSRPGQGPTGELFFGEGSRLTVL.

The chain combines TRBV19 with TRBJ2-3, with TRBD1 matching 9 bases. Per germline, CDR1 LNHDA and CDR2 SQIVND (reference sequence). The J segment lost 0 bases and the V segment lost 8 bases, leaving 0 bases of the junction unmatched. The CDR3 covers 13 residues. CDR3: CASGQGSTDTQYF. DNA for the CDR3: TGTGCCAGTGGACAGGGGAGCACAGATACGCAGTATTTT.

V is TRBV19 and J is TRBJ2-1, with 7 bases fitting TRBD2. From germline, CDR1 is LNHDA and CDR2 SQIVND (reference sequence). This CDR3 region has 14 residues. Germline trimming cut 7 bases from V and 0 bases from J; bases unmatched to any gene: 3. The CDR3 DNA follows: TGTGCCAGTACCGGGACTAACTCCTACAATGAGCAGTTCTTC. Protein sequence: CASTGTNSYNEQFF.

This clone was seen just once. The chain has TRBV19 and TRBJ1-5; 11 nucleotides agree with TRBD1. Unmatched junction bases numbered 14, after V lost 8 bases and J lost 2 bases. CDR1 and CDR2 (germline): LNHDA, SQIVND (reference sequence). The CDR3 consists of 18 residues. CDR3 nucleotides: TGTGCCAGTGGGACGGACAGGGGGCAGGTTCGAGGCAATCAGCCCCAGCATTTT. This encodes CASGTDRGQVRGNQPQHF.

This clone was observed once. This rearrangement joins TRBV15 to TRBJ1-1, with 11 bases that match TRBD1. This CDR3 has 15 amino acids. Per germline, CDR1 LNHNV and CDR2 YYDKDF (reference sequence). V gave up 1 base and J gave up 11 bases; unmatched junction bases: 9. The CDR3 nucleotides read TGTGCCACCAGCAGAGGTGGACAGGGGGCGCAGCGGGCTTTCTTT. Translation gives CATSRGGQGAQRAFF.

The chain couples TRBV5-4 to TRBJ2-5; 11 bases are a match to TRBD2. CDR1 and CDR2 (germline): SGHNT, YYREEE (reference sequence). This CDR3 comprises 20 residues. J was trimmed by 1 base and V by 0 bases; bases with no gene match: 14. CDR3 coding DNA: TGTGCCAGCAGCTTGGTTTTTTTCGAGACGACTAGCGGGGTCCAAGAGACCCAGTACTTC. It specifies CASSLVFFETTSGVQETQYF.

This chain uses TRBV5-1 with TRBJ1-4; D not certain. The CDR3 totals 14 residues. V gave up 5 bases and J gave up 8 bases, with 16 bases separating them. Germline CDR1 and CDR2: SGHRS and YFSETQ. The chain's CDR3 is CASRNSRPPEKLFF. The CDR3 DNA reads TGCGCCAGCAGAAACAGCCGACCCCCAGAAAAACTGTTTTTT.

This clone has just one count. V is TRBV20-1 and J is TRBJ1-1, with 7 bases that match TRBD1. In germline, CDR1 is DFQATT, CDR2 SNEGSKA (reference sequence). The length of the CDR3 is 12 residues. With 3 bases clipped from V and 8 bases from J, the junction kept 6 bases outside the gene matches. In DNA form, the CDR3 reads TGCAGTGCTAGTGACAGGGTCGCCGAAGCTTTCTTT. It is translated as CSASDRVAEAFF.

The J gene is TRBJ1-1, the V gene TRBV5-6; unclear D gene. Germline V gene data show CDR1 as SGHDT and CDR2 as YYEEEE. Trimming cost V 1 base and J 7 bases, with 17 bases left between them. This CDR3 has 15 amino acids. As DNA, the CDR3 is TGTGCCAGCAGCTTGTTCAGCACAGATGCCCATGAAGCTTTCTTT. This translates into CASSLFSTDAHEAFF.

The chain is built from TRBV5-1 and TRBJ1-1; D not resolved. V was clipped by 3 bases and J by 1 base, with 7 bases between them. This CDR3 spans 13 amino acids. Germline V lookup: CDR1 SGHRS, CDR2 YFSETQ. The CDR3 DNA is TGCGCCAGCAGCTCCCGGGGGAACACTGAAGCTTTCTTT. This codes for CASSSRGNTEAFF.